These T cell receptor beta chains were read from a single sample in a study of human T cells and chemical hapten exposure. TCRdb itself ran the RACE reads through MiXCR, one entry per CDR3 protein. Of 55,000 to 80,000 distinct CDR3 sequences in the sample, 11% were seen once. Here the sequenced sample was whole blood, taken in connection with sensitization to the hapten diphenylcyclopropenone (DPC). Receptors originate from a woman aged 25 to 39 with alopecia areata. Some clones in this sample may be carry-over from other donors' samples. The CDR3 runs from the conserved cysteine through the conserved F or W. The D gene is left open where the match is weak. Part of the rows lack a size; the others show once, few, many or a class for expanded clones.

D: TRBD1; V: TRBV20-1; J: TRBJ1-5; size: many; CDR3: CSAPGQVDQPQHF; DNA: TGCAGTGCCCCCGGACAGGTTGATCAGCCCCAGCATTTT
D: TRBD2; V: TRBV11-2; J: TRBJ2-2; size: -; CDR3: CASSPGGGNTGELFF; DNA: TGTGCCAGCAGCCCCGGGGGGGGAAACACCGGGGAGCTGTTTTTT
D: -; V: TRBV27; J: TRBJ2-1; size: few; CDR3: CASSLSPASYNEQFF; DNA: TGTGCCAGCAGTTTAAGTCCCGCTAGCTACAATGAGCAGTTCTTC
D: -; V: TRBV5-4; J: TRBJ2-1; size: -; CDR3: CASSLWGAGVYHEQFF; DNA: TGTGCCAGCAGCTTGTGGGGGGCGGGAGTGTATCATGAGCAGTTCTTC
D: -; V: TRBV14; J: TRBJ2-1; size: -; CDR3: CASSPNPPGAYNEQFF; DNA: TGTGCCAGCAGCCCTAACCCCCCGGGCGCCTACAATGAGCAGTTCTTC
D: TRBD2; V: TRBV28; J: TRBJ2-1; size: many; CDR3: CASSLSTVAGGRLGEQFF; DNA: TGTGCCAGCAGTTTAAGTACCGTCGCGGGAGGGCGTCTGGGTGAGCAGTTCTTC
D: TRBD1; V: TRBV29-1; J: TRBJ2-5; size: -; CDR3: CSVGDRRSQETQYF; DNA: TGCAGCGTTGGGGACAGGAGAAGCCAAGAGACCCAGTACTTC
D: -; V: TRBV7-2; J: TRBJ2-2; size: -; CDR3: CASSRDTRYTGELFF; DNA: TGTGCCAGCAGCCGGGACACGAGGTACACCGGGGAGCTGTTTTTT
D: -; V: TRBV20-1; J: TRBJ1-2; size: many; CDR3: CSARARLGEDGYGYTF; DNA: TGCAGTGCTAGAGCCCGTCTGGGTGAGGATGGGTATGGCTACACCTTC
D: -; V: TRBV5-1; J: TRBJ2-1; size: -; CDR3: CASSSEGASYNEQFF; DNA: TGCGCCAGCAGCTCGGAGGGGGCCTCCTACAATGAGCAGTTCTTC
D: -; V: TRBV2; J: TRBJ1-6; size: -; CDR3: CASILAQSYNSPLHF; DNA: TGTGCCAGCATTCTAGCCCAGTCCTATAATTCACCCCTCCACTTT
D: -; V: TRBV28; J: TRBJ1-4; size: -; CDR3: CASSSSGVAKLFF; DNA: TGTGCCAGCAGTTCCTCAGGGGTGGCGAAACTGTTTTTT
D: -; V: TRBV7-9; J: TRBJ2-3; size: few; CDR3: CASSSQGIGTDTQYF; DNA: TGTGCCAGCAGCTCACAGGGAATTGGCACAGATACGCAGTATTTT
D: -; V: TRBV29-1; J: TRBJ2-1; size: few; CDR3: CSVDGYLQGSYLYNEQFF; DNA: TGCAGCGTTGATGGGTACTTACAGGGAAGTTACCTCTACAATGAGCAGTTCTTC
D: TRBD1; V: TRBV29-1; J: TRBJ1-3; size: many; CDR3: CSVEAGQGASGNTIYF; DNA: TGCAGCGTTGAAGCGGGACAGGGGGCATCGGGAAACACCATATATTTT
D: -; V: TRBV5-1; J: TRBJ2-7; size: few; CDR3: CASSKEGQYEQYF; DNA: TGCGCCAGCTCTAAAGAGGGCCAATACGAGCAGTACTTC
D: -; V: TRBV3-1; J: TRBJ2-3; size: -; CDR3: CASSQDRGDTQYF; DNA: TGTGCCAGCAGCCAAGACCGGGGAGATACGCAGTATTTT
D: -; V: TRBV7-2; J: TRBJ1-6; size: many; CDR3: CASRGDAGYSPLHF; DNA: TGTGCCAGCAGGGGGGACGCCGGGTATTCACCCCTCCACTTT
D: -; V: TRBV27; J: TRBJ1-2; size: few; CDR3: CASSLSPYYGYTF; DNA: TGTGCCAGCAGTTTATCCCCTTACTATGGCTACACCTTC
D: TRBD2; V: TRBV3-1; J: TRBJ2-7; size: -; CDR3: CASSQVSSGSYEQYF; DNA: TGTGCCAGCAGCCAAGTGTCTAGCGGGAGTTACGAGCAGTACTTC
D: TRBD2; V: TRBV6-5; J: TRBJ2-5; size: -; CDR3: CASSYSPTSGDQQYF; DNA: TGTGCCAGCAGTTACTCCCCGACTAGCGGGGATCAGCAGTACTTC
D: -; V: TRBV10-3; J: TRBJ1-5; size: few; CDR3: CAISDRDWEVSPQHF; DNA: TGTGCCATCAGTGATAGGGACTGGGAGGTCTCCCCCCAGCATTTT
D: -; V: TRBV29-1; J: TRBJ2-5; size: few; CDR3: CSAARAPGETQYF; DNA: TGCAGCGCAGCGAGGGCCCCGGGAGAGACCCAGTACTTC
D: TRBD1; V: TRBV28; J: TRBJ2-2; size: -; CDR3: CASRLGQSTGELFF; DNA: TGTGCCAGCAGATTGGGACAGTCCACCGGGGAGCTGTTTTTT
D: -; V: TRBV12-3/TRBV12-4; J: TRBJ2-1; size: few; CDR3: CASSSGDFDEQFF; DNA: TGTGCCAGCAGTTCCGGCGATTTCGATGAGCAGTTCTTC
D: TRBD2; V: TRBV6-2/TRBV6-3; J: TRBJ2-3; size: -; CDR3: CASRSRLALDTQYF; DNA: TGTGCCAGCAGATCCAGACTAGCTTTAGATACGCAGTATTTT
D: -; V: TRBV7-7; J: TRBJ2-2; size: -; CDR3: CASSHPTGELFF; DNA: TGTGCTAGCAGTCATCCTACCGGGGAGCTGTTTTTT
D: -; V: TRBV29-1; J: TRBJ1-1; size: few; CDR3: CSVGSLLNTEAFF; DNA: TGCAGCGTTGGAAGTTTACTGAACACTGAAGCTTTCTTT
D: TRBD1; V: TRBV20-1; J: TRBJ1-2; size: few; CDR3: CSARAQRDSDYGYTF; DNA: TGCAGTGCTAGAGCCCAGAGGGACAGCGACTATGGCTACACCTTC
D: -; V: TRBV12-3/TRBV12-4; J: TRBJ2-3; size: few; CDR3: CASSLFSATKRQYF; DNA: TGTGCCAGCAGTTTATTCTCGGCCACCAAGAGACAGTATTTT
D: TRBD1; V: TRBV6-5; J: TRBJ2-3; size: -; CDR3: CASSYSRTGPGPLTDTQYF; DNA: TGTGCCAGCAGTTACTCGAGGACAGGGCCGGGACCCCTCACAGATACGCAGTATTTT
D: -; V: TRBV25-1; J: TRBJ1-4; size: -; CDR3: CASSEGSLKYQARKEKLFF; DNA: TGTGCCAGCAGTGAAGGAAGCCTCAAGTACCAGGCGCGTAAGGAAAAACTGTTTTTT
D: -; V: TRBV9; J: TRBJ1-4; size: many; CDR3: CARDGGPPPNEKLFF; DNA: TGTGCCAGGGACGGGGGACCGCCACCTAATGAAAAACTGTTTTTT
D: -; V: TRBV12-3/TRBV12-4; J: TRBJ1-2; size: few; CDR3: CASSSTGQWQAF; DNA: TGTGCCAGCAGTTCTACAGGACAGTGGCAGGCTTTC
D: TRBD2; V: TRBV19; J: TRBJ2-5; size: few; CDR3: CASSILVAGGRETQYF; DNA: TGTGCCAGTAGTATTTTGGTAGCGGGGGGGCGAGAGACCCAGTACTTC
D: -; V: TRBV5-6; J: TRBJ1-5; size: many; CDR3: CASSLAGQPQHF; DNA: TGTGCCAGCAGCTTGGCGGGTCAGCCCCAGCATTTT
D: TRBD1; V: TRBV5-1; J: TRBJ1-2; size: few; CDR3: CASSFTGGADYGYTF; DNA: TGCGCCAGCAGCTTTACAGGGGGCGCGGACTATGGCTACACCTTC
D: TRBD1; V: TRBV28; J: TRBJ1-6; size: -; CDR3: CASTRGQYNSPLHF; DNA: TGTGCCAGCACACGGGGACAGTATAATTCACCCCTCCACTTT
D: -; V: TRBV7-6; J: TRBJ1-4; size: many; CDR3: CASSLVPDQRVFF; DNA: TGTGCCAGCAGCTTAGTTCCCGATCAAAGGGTGTTTTTT
D: -; V: TRBV20-1; J: TRBJ2-2; size: -; CDR3: CSARSLLEGELFF; DNA: TGCAGTGCTAGAAGTCTCCTCGAGGGGGAGCTGTTTTTT
D: -; V: TRBV6-5; J: TRBJ1-6; size: -; CDR3: CASSYSIGSSYNSPLHF; DNA: TGTGCCAGCAGTTACTCGATCGGGAGCTCCTATAATTCACCCCTCCACTTT
D: -; V: TRBV7-9; J: TRBJ2-7; size: few; CDR3: CASSLDVGREQYF; DNA: TGTGCCAGCAGCTTAGATGTGGGCCGGGAGCAGTACTTC
D: -; V: TRBV27; J: TRBJ2-7; size: -; CDR3: CASSFGVGVGEQYF; DNA: TGTGCCAGCTCCTTCGGTGTCGGGGTTGGCGAGCAGTACTTC
D: -; V: TRBV7-9; J: TRBJ2-7; size: few; CDR3: CASSPSTARGGEQYF; DNA: TGTGCCAGCAGCCCATCGACAGCCCGGGGAGGCGAGCAGTACTTC
D: TRBD2; V: TRBV7-6; J: TRBJ2-1; size: -; CDR3: CASSLAPLTSGGAADNEQFF; DNA: TGTGCCAGCAGCTTAGCCCCTCTGACTAGCGGGGGGGCAGCCGACAATGAGCAGTTCTTC
D: -; V: TRBV20-1; J: TRBJ2-7; size: -; CDR3: CSARGGQGSYEQYF; DNA: TGCAGTGCTAGAGGGGGGCAGGGGTCCTACGAGCAGTACTTC
D: TRBD1; V: TRBV4-3; J: TRBJ1-6; size: many; CDR3: CASSQPPGQGDSPLHF; DNA: TGCGCCAGCAGCCAACCGCCGGGACAGGGCGATTCACCCCTCCACTTT
D: TRBD2; V: TRBV7-9; J: TRBJ2-7; size: many; CDR3: CASSLASGGRGQYF; DNA: TGTGCCAGCAGCTTAGCAAGCGGGGGGCGAGGGCAGTACTTC
D: TRBD1; V: TRBV6-2/TRBV6-3; J: TRBJ2-7; size: -; CDR3: CASSSGQGAREQYF; DNA: TGTGCCAGCAGTTCGGGACAGGGGGCGCGCGAGCAGTACTTC
D: -; V: TRBV20-1; J: TRBJ2-7; size: -; CDR3: CSAKGVLSSYEQYF; DNA: TGCAGTGCAAAAGGAGTATTGAGCTCCTACGAGCAGTACTTC